This T cell receptor (beta chain) was observed in a study of control samples from healthy donors and cancer patients. This clone has a single count. The CDR3 is made up of 13 amino acids. Germline V gene data show CDR1 as GTSNPN and CDR2 as SVGIG (reference sequence). With 2 bases removed from V and 2 bases from J, the gap between germline ends came to 9 bases. Repertoires were generated with immunoSEQ multiplex PCR, while TCRdb's copy carries only in-frame clones and drops some. The sample yields 150,000 to 200,000 clones, approximately 86% seen once. The rearrangement links TRBV30 to TRBJ1-2, with D possibly TRBD1 on 6 matching bases. Sequences were obtained from blood. The sequence came from a man in his late teens or twenties in good health. The CDR3 DNA sequence: TGTGCCTGGAGTCGCGGACAGAACTATGGCTACACCTTC. Protein product: CAWSRGQNYGYTF.